The 11 T cell receptor beta chains reported below all come from one sample, sequenced in a study of blood T cell repertoires in COVID-19. Assay used: immunoSEQ multiplex PCR; TCRdb lists only in-frame clones, some missing. Among 220,000 or so clones, nearly 90% were seen once, and the ten largest hold over 12%. Sequenced: PBMCs or T cells enriched from blood (not recorded which). These receptors came from a man aged 25-40 years who had been exposed to COVID-19.

The chain links TRBV10-1 to TRBJ2-7, with 9 bases identical to TRBD1. J was trimmed by 5 bases and V by 2 bases; bases with no gene match: 4. Germline CDR1 reads WNHNN; CDR2 reads SYGVQD (reference sequence). This CDR3 contains 14 residues. CDR3 loop: CASSERQGDDEQYF. CDR3 DNA sequence: TGCGCCAGCAGTGAGAGACAGGGGGACGACGAGCAGTACTTC.

The gene calls are TRBV18 and TRBJ1-1; 9 bases fit TRBD1. CDR1 is KGHSH and CDR2 is LQKENI in the germline V gene. The J segment lost 11 bases and the V segment lost 3 bases, leaving 7 bases of the junction unmatched. The CDR3 is 13 residues long. This CDR3 is CASSPPTGGHAFF. The CDR3 DNA is TGTGCCAGCTCACCGCCTACAGGGGGCCACGCTTTCTTT.

The chain carries TRBV7-9 and TRBJ2-7; D gene ambiguous. This CDR3 has 12 amino acids. The ends were cut back, 2 bases at V and 3 bases at J, with 5 bases in the middle. Per the germline V gene, CDR1 is SEHNR and CDR2 is FQNEAQ (reference sequence). The CDR3 DNA sequence: TGTGCCAGCAGCTTAATCGGCTACGAGCAGTACTTC. It translates to CASSLIGYEQYF.

This sequence joins TRBV9 and TRBJ2-2; D is unclear. V was cut by 0 bases and J by 3 bases, with 9 bases left in between. Germline V gene lookup returns CDR1 SGDLS and CDR2 YYNGEE. The CDR3 is made up of 15 amino acids. This chain's CDR3 is CASSVGMAYTGELFF. The CDR3 DNA sequence: TGTGCCAGCAGCGTAGGTATGGCCTACACCGGGGAGCTGTTTTTT.

The V gene is TRBV5-6, the J gene TRBJ1-1; tentatively, D is TRBD1 (5 bases). V was pared by 4 bases and J by 3 bases, with 10 bases between. The germline V gene has CDR1 SGHDT and CDR2 YYEEEE. The CDR3 spans 13 residues. The CDR3 bases are TGTGCCAGCAGCCCCAGGGTGGACACTGAAGCTTTCTTT. It translates to CASSPRVDTEAFF.

The chain joins TRBV27 to TRBJ2-7; 8 bases are a match to TRBD1. The trim removed 6 bases at V and 3 bases at J, leaving 7 bases unmatched. Germline V gene data show CDR1 as MNHEY and CDR2 as SMNVEV (reference sequence). The CDR3 loop spans 14 amino acids. The CDR3 DNA follows: TGTGCCAGCAGGCCGGACAGGGACGTCTACGAGCAGTACTTC. It yields the protein CASRPDRDVYEQYF.

The chain combines TRBV15 with TRBJ2-2, with TRBD1 matching over 8 bases. CDR1 LNHNV and CDR2 YYDKDF come from the germline V gene (reference sequence). The CDR3 is 16 amino acids. The V gene end was trimmed by 2 bases and the J gene end by 3 bases; junction bases not matched to a gene: 5. The CDR3 is CATSRNNRGYTGELFF. DNA of the CDR3: TGTGCCACCAGCAGAAATAACAGGGGGTACACCGGGGAGCTGTTTTTT.

The chain recombines TRBV6-4 with TRBJ2-4, with a possible D match to TRBD2 (5 bases). V was pared by 2 bases and J by 13 bases, with 12 bases between. Germline lookup yields CDR1 MRHNA and CDR2 SNTAGT. The CDR3 runs 12 residues. This chain's CDR3 is CASSDREGKQYF. CDR3 coding DNA: TGTGCCAGCAGTGACCGGGAAGGAAAGCAGTACTTC.

A few counts support this clone. J is TRBJ1-4 and V is TRBV28; TRBD1 might be the D (6 bases). Per the germline V gene, CDR1 is MDHEN and CDR2 is SYDVKM. CDR3 size: 16 residues. V lost 2 bases to trimming and J lost 3 bases, with 13 bases between them. For the CDR3, the DNA is TGTGCCAGCAGTTTAAGCCACAGGGCCTCTAATGAAAAACTGTTTTTT. Amino acid sequence: CASSLSHRASNEKLFF.

The V call is TRBV5-4, the J call TRBJ2-2; 8 bases are shared with TRBD1. Germline CDR1 reads SGHNT; CDR2 reads YYREEE (reference sequence). V lost 2 bases, J lost 6 bases, and 3 bases stayed unmatched. The CDR3 is made up of 14 amino acids. CDR3: CASSLGQGPGELFF. The CDR3 DNA follows: TGTGCCAGCAGCTTAGGACAGGGCCCCGGGGAGCTGTTTTTT.

The V and J genes are TRBV5-1 and TRBJ2-1, with TRBD1 as a possible D gene (6 bases). V lost 1 base and J lost 7, with 21 bases in between. CDR1 and CDR2 (germline): SGHRS, YFSETQ. The CDR3 totals 17 residues. Written as DNA, the CDR3 is TGCGCCAGCAGCTTGTATTCGTCAGGGGCGCGATTGAATGAGCAGTTCTTC. Protein product: CASSLYSSGARLNEQFF.